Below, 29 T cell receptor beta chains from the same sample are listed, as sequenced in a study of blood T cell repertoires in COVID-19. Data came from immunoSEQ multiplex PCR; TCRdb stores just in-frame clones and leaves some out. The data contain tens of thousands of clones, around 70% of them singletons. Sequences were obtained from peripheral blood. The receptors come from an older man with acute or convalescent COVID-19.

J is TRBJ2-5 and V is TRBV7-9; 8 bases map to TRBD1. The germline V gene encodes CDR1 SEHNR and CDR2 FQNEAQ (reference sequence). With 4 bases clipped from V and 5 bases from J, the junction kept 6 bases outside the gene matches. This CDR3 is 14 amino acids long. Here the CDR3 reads CASSYTRGPETQYF. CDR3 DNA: TGTGCCAGCAGCTACACCAGGGGGCCCGAGACCCAGTACTTC. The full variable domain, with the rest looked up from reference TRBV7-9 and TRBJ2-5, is DTGVSQNPRHKITKRGQNVTFRCDPISEHNRLYWYRQTLGQGPEFLTYFQNEAQLEKSRLLSDRFSAERPKGSFSTLEIQRTEQGDSAMYLCASSYTRGPETQYFGPGTRLLVL.

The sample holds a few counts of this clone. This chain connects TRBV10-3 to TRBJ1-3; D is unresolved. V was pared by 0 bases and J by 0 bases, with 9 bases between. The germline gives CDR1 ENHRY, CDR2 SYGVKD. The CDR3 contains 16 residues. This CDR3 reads CAISESQASSGNTIYF. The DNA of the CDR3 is TGTGCCATCAGTGAGTCGCAGGCCTCCTCTGGAAACACCATATATTTT.

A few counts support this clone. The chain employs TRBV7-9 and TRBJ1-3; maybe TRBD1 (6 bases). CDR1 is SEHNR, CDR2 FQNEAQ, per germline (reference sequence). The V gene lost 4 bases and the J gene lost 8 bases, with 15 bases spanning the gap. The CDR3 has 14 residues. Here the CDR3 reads CASSSHRATDTIYF. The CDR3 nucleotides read TGTGCCAGCAGCTCCCACAGGGCGACGGACACCATATATTTT. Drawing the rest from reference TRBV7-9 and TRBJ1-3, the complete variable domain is DTGVSQNPRHKITKRGQNVTFRCDPISEHNRLYWYRQTLGQGPEFLTYFQNEAQLEKSRLLSDRFSAERPKGSFSTLEIQRTEQGDSAMYLCASSSHRATDTIYFGEGSWLTVV.

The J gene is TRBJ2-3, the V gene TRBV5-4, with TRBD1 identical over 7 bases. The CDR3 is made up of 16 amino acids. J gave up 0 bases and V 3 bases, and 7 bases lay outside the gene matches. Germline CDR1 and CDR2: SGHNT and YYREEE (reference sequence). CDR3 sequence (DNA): TGTGCCAGCAGCTCCACGGACAGGACTAGCACAGATACGCAGTATTTT. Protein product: CASSSTDRTSTDTQYF.

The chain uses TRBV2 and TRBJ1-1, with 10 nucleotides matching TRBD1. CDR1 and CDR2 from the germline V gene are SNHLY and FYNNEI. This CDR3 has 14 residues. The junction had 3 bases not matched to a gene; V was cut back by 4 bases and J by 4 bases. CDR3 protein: CASSGQGAGTEAFF. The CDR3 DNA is TGTGCCAGCAGTGGACAGGGGGCTGGCACTGAAGCTTTCTTT.

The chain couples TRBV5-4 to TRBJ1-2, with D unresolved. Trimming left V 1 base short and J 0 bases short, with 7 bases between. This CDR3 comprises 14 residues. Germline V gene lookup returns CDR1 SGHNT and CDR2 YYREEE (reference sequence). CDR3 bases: TGTGCCAGCAGCTTGTTCGGGACTAACTATGGCTACACCTTC. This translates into CASSLFGTNYGYTF.

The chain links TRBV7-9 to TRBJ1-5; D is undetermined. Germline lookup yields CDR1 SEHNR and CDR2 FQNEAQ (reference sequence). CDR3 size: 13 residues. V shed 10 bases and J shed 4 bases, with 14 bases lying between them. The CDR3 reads CAIGRDGNQPQHF. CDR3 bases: TGTGCCATAGGGCGGGATGGGAATCAGCCCCAGCATTTT.

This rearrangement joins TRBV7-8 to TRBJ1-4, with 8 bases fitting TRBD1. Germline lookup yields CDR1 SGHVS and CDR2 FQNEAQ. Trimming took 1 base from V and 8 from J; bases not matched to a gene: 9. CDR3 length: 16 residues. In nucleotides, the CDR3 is TGTGCCAGCAGCTTAGTATGGACAGGGCTGAGCGAAAAACTGTTTTTT. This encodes CASSLVWTGLSEKLFF.

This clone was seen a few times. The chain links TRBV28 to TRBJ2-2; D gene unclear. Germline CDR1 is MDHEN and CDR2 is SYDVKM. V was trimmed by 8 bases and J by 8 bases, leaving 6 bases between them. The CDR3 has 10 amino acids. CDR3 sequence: CASSRGELFF. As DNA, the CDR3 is TGTGCCAGCTCCAGGGGGGAGCTGTTTTTT.

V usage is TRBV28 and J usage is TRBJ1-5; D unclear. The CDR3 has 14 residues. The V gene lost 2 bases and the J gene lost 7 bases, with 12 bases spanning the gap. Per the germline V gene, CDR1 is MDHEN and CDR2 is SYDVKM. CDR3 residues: CASSLGGGYQPQHF. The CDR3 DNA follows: TGTGCCAGCAGTTTAGGTGGAGGATACCAGCCCCAGCATTTT.

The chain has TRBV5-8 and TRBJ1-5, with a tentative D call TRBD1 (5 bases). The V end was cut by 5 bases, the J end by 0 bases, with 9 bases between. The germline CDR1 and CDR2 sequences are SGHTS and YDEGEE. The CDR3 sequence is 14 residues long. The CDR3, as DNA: TGTGCCAGCAGGGCCGGGGGTAGCAATCAGCCCCAGCATTTT. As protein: CASRAGGSNQPQHF.

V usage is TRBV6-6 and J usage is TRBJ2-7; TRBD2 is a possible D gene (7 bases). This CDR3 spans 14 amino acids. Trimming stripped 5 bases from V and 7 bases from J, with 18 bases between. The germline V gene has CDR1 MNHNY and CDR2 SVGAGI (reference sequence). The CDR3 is CASSLAGAHWEQYF. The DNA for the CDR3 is TGTGCCAGCAGTCTGGCGGGGGCACACTGGGAGCAGTACTTC.

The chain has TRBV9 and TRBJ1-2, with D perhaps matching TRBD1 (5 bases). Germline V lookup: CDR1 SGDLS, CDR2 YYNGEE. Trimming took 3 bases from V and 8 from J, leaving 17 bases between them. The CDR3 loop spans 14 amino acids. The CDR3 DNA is TGTGCCAGCAGCGCACGGGCGGAGGGGCGAGGCTACACCTTC. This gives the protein CASSARAEGRGYTF. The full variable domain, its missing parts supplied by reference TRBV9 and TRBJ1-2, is DSGVTQTPKHLITATGQRVTLRCSPRSGDLSVYWYQQSLDQGLQFLIQYYNGEERAKGNILERFSAQQFPDLHSELNLSSLELGDSALYFCASSARAEGRGYTFGSGTRLTVV.

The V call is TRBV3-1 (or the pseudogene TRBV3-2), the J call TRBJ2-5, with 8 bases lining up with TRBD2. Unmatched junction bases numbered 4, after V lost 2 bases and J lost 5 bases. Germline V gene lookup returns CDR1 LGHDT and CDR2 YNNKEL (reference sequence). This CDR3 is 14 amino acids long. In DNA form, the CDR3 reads TGTGCCAGCAGCCAACCTCCTAGCGGGGAGACCCAGTACTTC. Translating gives CASSQPPSGETQYF.

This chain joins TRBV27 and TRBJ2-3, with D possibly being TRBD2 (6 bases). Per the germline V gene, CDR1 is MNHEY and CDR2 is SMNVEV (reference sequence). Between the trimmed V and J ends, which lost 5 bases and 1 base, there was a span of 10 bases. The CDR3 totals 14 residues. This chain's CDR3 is CASSVSGRTDTQYF. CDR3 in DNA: TGTGCCAGCAGTGTGAGCGGGCGCACAGATACGCAGTATTTT.

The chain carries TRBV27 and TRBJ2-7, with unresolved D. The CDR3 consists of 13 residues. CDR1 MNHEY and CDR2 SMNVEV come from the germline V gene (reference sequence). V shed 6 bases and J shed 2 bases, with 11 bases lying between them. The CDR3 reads CASSLTAAYEQYF. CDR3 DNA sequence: TGTGCCAGCAGCCTCACGGCGGCCTACGAGCAGTACTTC.

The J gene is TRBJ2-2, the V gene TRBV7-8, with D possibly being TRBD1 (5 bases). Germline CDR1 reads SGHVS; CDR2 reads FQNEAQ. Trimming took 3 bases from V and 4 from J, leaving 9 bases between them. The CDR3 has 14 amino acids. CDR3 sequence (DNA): TGTGCCAGCAGCTTCAGACAGTCCACCGGGGAGCTGTTTTTT. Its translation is CASSFRQSTGELFF.

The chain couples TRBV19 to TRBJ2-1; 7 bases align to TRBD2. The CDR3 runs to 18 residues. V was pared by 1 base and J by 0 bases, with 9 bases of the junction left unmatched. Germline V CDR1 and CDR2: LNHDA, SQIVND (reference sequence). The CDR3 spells CASSIGLARGGSYNEQFF. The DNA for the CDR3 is TGTGCCAGTAGTATAGGACTAGCTAGGGGAGGCTCCTACAATGAGCAGTTCTTC.

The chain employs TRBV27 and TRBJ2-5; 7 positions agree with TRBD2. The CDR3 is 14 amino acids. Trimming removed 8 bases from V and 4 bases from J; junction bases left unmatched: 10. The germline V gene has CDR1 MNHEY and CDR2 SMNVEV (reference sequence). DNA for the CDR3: TGTGCCAGCCCAACCCGGGGGAGGGCAGAGACCCAGTACTTC. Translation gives CASPTRGRAETQYF.

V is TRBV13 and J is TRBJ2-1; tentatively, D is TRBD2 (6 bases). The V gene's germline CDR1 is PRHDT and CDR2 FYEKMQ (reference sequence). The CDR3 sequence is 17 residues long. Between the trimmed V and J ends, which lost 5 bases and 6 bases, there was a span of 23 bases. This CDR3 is CASSTRLGDNGANEQFF. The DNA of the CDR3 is TGTGCCAGCAGCACCCGACTAGGAGATAATGGGGCCAATGAGCAGTTCTTC.

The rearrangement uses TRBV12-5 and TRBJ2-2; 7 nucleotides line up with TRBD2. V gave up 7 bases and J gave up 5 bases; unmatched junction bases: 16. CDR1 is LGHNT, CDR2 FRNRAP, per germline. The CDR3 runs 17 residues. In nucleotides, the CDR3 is TGTGCTAGTGCTCCGTCCATCTTCAGCGGGGATACCGGGGAGCTGTTTTTT. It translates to CASAPSIFSGDTGELFF. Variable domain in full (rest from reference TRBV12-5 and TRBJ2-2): DARVTQTPRHKVTEMGQEVTMRCQPILGHNTVFWYRQTMMQGLELLAYFRNRAPLDDSGMPKDRFSAEMPDATLATLKIQPSEPRDSAVYFCASAPSIFSGDTGELFFGEGSRLTVL.

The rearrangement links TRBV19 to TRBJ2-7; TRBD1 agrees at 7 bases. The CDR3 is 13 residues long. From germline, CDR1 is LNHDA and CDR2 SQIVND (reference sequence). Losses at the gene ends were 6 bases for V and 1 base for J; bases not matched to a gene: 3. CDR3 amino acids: CASSLTGSYEQYF. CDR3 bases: TGTGCCAGTAGCTTGACAGGGTCCTACGAGCAGTACTTC.

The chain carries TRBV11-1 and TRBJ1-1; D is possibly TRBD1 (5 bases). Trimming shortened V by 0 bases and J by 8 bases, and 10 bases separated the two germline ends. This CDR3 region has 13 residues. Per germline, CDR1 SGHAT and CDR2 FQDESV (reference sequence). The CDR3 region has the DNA TGTGCCAGCAGCTTAGCGACAGCCGCAGAAGCTTTCTTT. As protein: CASSLATAAEAFF. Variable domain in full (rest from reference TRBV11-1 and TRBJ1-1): EAEVAQSPRYKITEKSQAVAFWCDPISGHATLYWYRQILGQGPELLVQFQDESVVDDSQLPKDRFSAERLKGVDSTLKIQPAELGDSAMYLCASSLATAAEAFFGQGTRLTVV.

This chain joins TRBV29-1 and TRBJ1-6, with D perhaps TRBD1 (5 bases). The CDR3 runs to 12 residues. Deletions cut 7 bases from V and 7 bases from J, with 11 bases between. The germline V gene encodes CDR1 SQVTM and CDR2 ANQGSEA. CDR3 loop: CSARSGNSPLHF. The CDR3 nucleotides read TGCAGCGCCCGTTCAGGGAATTCACCCCTCCACTTT.

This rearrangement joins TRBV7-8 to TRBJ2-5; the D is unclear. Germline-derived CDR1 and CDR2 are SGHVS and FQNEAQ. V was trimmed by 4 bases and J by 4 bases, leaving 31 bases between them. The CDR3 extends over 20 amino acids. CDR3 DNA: TGTGCCAGCAGCTCCGCCTGGGTCAGGCCTACCCCAGGTTCGCGAGAGACCCAGTACTTC. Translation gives CASSSAWVRPTPGSRETQYF. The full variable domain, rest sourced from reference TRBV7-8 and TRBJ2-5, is GAGVSQSPRYKVAKRGQDVALRCDPISGHVSLFWYQQALGQGPEFLTYFQNEAQLDKSGLPSDRFFAERPEGSVSTLKIQRTQQEDSAVYLCASSSAWVRPTPGSRETQYFGPGTRLLVL.

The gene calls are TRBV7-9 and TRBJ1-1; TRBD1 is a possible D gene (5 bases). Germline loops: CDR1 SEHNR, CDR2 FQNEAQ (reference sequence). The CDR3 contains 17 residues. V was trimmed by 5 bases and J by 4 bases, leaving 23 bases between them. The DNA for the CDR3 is TGTGCCAGCAGCCCTGGGGTGCTGGGATCCGGGGGCACTGAAGCTTTCTTT. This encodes CASSPGVLGSGGTEAFF.

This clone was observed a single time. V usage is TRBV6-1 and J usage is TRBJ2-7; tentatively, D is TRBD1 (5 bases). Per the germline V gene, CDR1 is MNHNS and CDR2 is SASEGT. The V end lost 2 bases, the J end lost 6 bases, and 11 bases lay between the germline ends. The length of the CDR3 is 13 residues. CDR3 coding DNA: TGTGCCAGCAGTGAACAGGGCCAGGGCGAGCAGTACTTC. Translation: CASSEQGQGEQYF.

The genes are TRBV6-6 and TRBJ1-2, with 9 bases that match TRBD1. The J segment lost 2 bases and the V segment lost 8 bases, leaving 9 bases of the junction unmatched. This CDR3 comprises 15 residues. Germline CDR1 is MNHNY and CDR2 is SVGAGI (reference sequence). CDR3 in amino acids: CASYLWTGENYGYTF. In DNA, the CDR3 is TGTGCCAGCTATCTATGGACAGGGGAAAACTATGGCTACACCTTC.

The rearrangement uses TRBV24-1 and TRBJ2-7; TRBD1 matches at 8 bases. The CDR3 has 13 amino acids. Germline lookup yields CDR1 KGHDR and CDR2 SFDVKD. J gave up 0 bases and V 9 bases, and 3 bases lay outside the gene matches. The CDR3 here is CATRDRHSYEQYF. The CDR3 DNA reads TGTGCCACCCGGGACAGGCACTCCTACGAGCAGTACTTC.